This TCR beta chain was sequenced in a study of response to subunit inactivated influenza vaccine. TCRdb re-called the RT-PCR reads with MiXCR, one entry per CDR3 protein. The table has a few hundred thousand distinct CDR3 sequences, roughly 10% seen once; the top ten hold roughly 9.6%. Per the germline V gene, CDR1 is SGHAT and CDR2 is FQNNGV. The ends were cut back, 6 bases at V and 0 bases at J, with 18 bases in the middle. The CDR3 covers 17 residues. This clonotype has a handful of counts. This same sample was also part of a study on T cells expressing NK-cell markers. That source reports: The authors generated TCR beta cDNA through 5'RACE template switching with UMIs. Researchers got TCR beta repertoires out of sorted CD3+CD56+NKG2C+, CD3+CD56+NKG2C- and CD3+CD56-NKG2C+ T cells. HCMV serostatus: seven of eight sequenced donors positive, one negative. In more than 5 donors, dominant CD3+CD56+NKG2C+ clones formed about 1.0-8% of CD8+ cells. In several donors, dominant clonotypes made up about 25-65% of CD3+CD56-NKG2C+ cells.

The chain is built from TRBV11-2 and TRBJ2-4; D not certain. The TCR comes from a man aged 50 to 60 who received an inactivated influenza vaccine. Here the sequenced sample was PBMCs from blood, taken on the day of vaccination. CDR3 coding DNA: TGTGCCAGCAGATCAGTCCGGCAGGTGCTAGCCAAAAACATTCAGTACTTC. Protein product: CASRSVRQVLAKNIQYF.